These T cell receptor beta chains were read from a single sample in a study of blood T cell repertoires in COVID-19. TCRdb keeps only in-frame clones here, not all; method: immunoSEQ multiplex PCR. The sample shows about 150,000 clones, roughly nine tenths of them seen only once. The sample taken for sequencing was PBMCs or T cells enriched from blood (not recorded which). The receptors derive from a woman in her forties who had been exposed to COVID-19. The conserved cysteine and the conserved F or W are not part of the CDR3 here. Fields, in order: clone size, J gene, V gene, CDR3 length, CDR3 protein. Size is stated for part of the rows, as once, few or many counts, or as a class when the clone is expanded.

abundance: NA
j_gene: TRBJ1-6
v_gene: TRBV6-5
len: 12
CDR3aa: ASHTGGELSPLH

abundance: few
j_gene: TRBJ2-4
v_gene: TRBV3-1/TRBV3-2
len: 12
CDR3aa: ASSDPGLANIQY

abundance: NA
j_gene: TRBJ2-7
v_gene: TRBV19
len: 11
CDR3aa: ASRDGTAYEQY

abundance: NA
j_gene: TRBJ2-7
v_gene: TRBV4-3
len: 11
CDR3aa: ASSYRTGYEQY

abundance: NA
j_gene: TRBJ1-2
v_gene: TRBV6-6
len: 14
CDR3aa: ASSNRQGAANYGYT

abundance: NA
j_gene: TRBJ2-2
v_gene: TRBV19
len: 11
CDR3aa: ASRRTGTGELF

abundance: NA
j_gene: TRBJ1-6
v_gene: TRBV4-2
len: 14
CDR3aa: ASSQEAGGGNSPLH

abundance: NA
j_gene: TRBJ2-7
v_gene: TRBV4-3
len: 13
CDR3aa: ASSQDSRGPYEQY

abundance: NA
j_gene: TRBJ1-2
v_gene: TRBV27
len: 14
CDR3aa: ASSPKDRGPVYGYA

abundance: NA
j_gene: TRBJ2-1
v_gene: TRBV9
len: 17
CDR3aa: ASSVEGLAGGGRNNEQF

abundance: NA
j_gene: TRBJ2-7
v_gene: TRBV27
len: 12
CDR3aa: ASSLLLGLHEQY

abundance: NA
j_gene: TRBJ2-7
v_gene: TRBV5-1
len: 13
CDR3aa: ASSVGDIPPYEQY

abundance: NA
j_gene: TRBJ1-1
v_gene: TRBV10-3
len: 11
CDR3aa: AITRGDGTEAF

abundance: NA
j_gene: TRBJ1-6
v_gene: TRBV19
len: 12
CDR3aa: ASRAPNYNSPLH

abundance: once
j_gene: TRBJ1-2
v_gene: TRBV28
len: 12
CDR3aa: ASKVPGQDYGYT

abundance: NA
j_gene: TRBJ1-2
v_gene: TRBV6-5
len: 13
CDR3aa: ASSYAGEFNYGYT

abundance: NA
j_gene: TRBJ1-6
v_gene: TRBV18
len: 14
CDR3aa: ASSPPAGGGNSPLH

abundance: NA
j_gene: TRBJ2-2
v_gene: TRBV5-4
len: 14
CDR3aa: ASSLEPGANTGELF

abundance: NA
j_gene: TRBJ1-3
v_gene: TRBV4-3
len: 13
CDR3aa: ASSQAQGPGNTIY

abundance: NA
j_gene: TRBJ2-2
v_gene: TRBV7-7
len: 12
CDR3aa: ASSPGTGLGELF

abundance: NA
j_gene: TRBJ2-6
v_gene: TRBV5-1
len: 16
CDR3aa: ASSSIDRAPSGANVLT

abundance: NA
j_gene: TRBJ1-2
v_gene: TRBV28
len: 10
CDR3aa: ASERENYGYT

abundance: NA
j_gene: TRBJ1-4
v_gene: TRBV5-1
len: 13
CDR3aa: ASSSGQELNEKLF

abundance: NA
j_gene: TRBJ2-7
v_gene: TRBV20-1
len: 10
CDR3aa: SASLQNYEQY

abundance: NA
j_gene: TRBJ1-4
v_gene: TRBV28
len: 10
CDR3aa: ASDSKNEKLF

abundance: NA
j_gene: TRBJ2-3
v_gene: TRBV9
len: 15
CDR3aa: ASSGGWTSFESDTQY

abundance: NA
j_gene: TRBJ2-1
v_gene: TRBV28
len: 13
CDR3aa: ASKRWLAGDNEQF

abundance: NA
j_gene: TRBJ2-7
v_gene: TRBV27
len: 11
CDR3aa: ASRVGRGYEQY

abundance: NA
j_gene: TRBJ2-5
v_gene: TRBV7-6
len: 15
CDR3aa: ASSLVGRDTFGETQY

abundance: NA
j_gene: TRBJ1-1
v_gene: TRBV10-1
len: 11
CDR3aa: ASSQGLNTEAF

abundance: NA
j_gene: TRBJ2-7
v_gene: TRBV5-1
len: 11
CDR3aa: ASGEVTSYEQY

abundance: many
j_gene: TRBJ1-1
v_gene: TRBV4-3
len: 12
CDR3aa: ASSQSSGVTEAF

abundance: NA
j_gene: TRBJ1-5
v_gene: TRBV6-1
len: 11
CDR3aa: ASSEARDQPQH

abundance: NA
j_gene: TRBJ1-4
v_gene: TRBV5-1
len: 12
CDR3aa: ASSLGQGSEKLF

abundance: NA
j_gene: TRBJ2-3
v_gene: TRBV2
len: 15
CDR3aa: ASSETVAGGPKDTQY

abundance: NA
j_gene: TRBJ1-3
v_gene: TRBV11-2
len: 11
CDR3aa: ASSPDLLGTIY

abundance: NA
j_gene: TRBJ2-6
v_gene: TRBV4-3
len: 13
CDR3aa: ASSQRGSGANVLT

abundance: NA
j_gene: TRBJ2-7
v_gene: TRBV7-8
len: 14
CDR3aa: ASSLARTGAPYEQY

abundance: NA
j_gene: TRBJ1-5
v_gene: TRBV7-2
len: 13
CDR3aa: ASSLGAGGNQPQH

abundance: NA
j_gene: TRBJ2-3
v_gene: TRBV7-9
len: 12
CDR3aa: ASSLAAGSDTQY

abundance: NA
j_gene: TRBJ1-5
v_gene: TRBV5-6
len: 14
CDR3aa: ASSLTGGGDGQPQH

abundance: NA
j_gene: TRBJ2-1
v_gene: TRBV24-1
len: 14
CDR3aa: ATSDPGTRGTNEQF

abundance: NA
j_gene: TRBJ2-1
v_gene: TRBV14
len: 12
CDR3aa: ASSRWTEYNEQF

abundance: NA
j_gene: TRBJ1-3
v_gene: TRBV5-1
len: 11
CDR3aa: ASSDSSGNTIY

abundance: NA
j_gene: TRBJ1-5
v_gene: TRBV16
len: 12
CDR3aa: ASSQSTGVQPQH